One and the same sample provided the 20 T cell receptor beta chains below, sequenced in a study of regulatory T cells in long-lasting Graves disease. Noted time point: newly diagnosed GD, antithyroid drugs for less than 3 months. The TCR library was made from RNA extracted from PBMCs. In building TCR beta libraries, iRepertoire HTBI primers were used together with Arm-PCR of CDR3 regions. TCRdb used MiXCR to reprocess the multiplex PCR reads, holding one entry per CDR3 protein. The sample carries a few hundred thousand distinct CDR3 sequences, about a sixth recorded once. These data are also associated with another study on T cells in Graves' hyperthyroidism and ophthalmopathy.

This specimen was peripheral blood mononuclear cells (PBMCs), taken at new diagnosis, from a patient treated with antithyroid drugs. These receptors came from a woman younger than 35 with Graves disease.

This clonotype was seen repeatedly, ten times or more. J is TRBJ2-5 and V is TRBV12-3 or TRBV12-4; possible D gene TRBD1, 5 bases. This CDR3 comprises 13 residues. V was pared by 3 bases and J by 5 bases, with 10 bases between. As DNA, the CDR3 is TGTGCCAGCAGTTTCACAGGTTGGGAGACCCAGTACTTC. Translation: CASSFTGWETQYF.

The chain joins TRBV7-9 to TRBJ1-2; tentatively, D is TRBD1 (6 bases). Deletions cut 0 bases from V and 3 bases from J, with 11 bases between. Per the germline V gene, CDR1 is SEHNR and CDR2 is FQNEAQ (reference sequence). This CDR3 contains 15 residues. CDR3 sequence reads: CASSLAATGHYGYTF. CDR3 bases: TGTGCCAGCAGCTTAGCGGCAACAGGGCACTATGGCTACACCTTC.

This chain connects TRBV19 to TRBJ1-1, with D possibly being TRBD1 (6 bases). Trimming stripped 3 bases from V and 1 base from J, with 9 bases between. Germline lookup yields CDR1 LNHDA and CDR2 SQIVND (reference sequence). This CDR3 has 14 amino acids. The chain's CDR3 is CASSIQGSNTEAFF. CDR3 DNA: TGTGCCAGTAGTATTCAGGGGTCGAACACTGAAGCTTTCTTT.

In its sample, this clonotype was seen many times. V gene TRBV3-1 combines with J gene TRBJ2-5; D is unresolved. V lost 0 bases and J 4 bases, leaving 12 bases between the germline ends. The germline gives CDR1 LGHDT, CDR2 YNNKEL (reference sequence). The CDR3 totals 15 residues. The chain's CDR3 is CASSQDSVALETQYF. CDR3 coding DNA: TGTGCCAGCAGCCAAGATTCGGTAGCCTTAGAGACCCAGTACTTC.

Many counts were recorded for this clonotype. The chain has TRBV28 and TRBJ2-7; 7 bases match TRBD1. With V trimmed by 7 bases and J by 1 base, 4 bases remained unmatched. The germline gives CDR1 MDHEN, CDR2 SYDVKM. This CDR3 has 13 residues. This CDR3 is CASTTGQSYEQYF. The CDR3 DNA sequence: TGTGCCAGCACCACGGGACAGTCCTACGAGCAGTACTTC. Full variable domain (remainder filled in from reference TRBV28 and TRBJ2-7): DVKVTQSSRYLVKRTGEKVFLECVQDMDHENMFWYRQDPGLGLRLIYFSYDVKMKEKGDIPEGYSVSREKKERFSLILESASTNQTSMYLCASTTGQSYEQYFGPGTRLTVT.

This clonotype was observed many times. V is TRBV7-2 and J is TRBJ1-2, with unresolved D. Germline CDR1 reads SGHTA; CDR2 reads FQGNSA. Trimming took 0 bases from V and 4 from J, leaving 21 bases between them. CDR3 length equals 18 residues. In DNA, the CDR3 is TGTGCCAGCAGCTTAGCCACATACAATACGGCACAAACCTATGGCTACACCTTC. Its translation: CASSLATYNTAQTYGYTF.

The sample holds many counts of this clonotype. The chain links TRBV27 to TRBJ1-1; D may be TRBD1 (6 bases). Per germline, CDR1 MNHEY and CDR2 SMNVEV (reference sequence). The CDR3 consists of 16 residues. V shed 0 bases and J shed 1 base, with 12 bases lying between them. The CDR3 nucleotides read TGTGCCAGCAGTTTATCCTTAGGGGGGCCGAACACTGAAGCTTTCTTT. Protein: CASSLSLGGPNTEAFF.

The V and J genes are TRBV9 and TRBJ2-2; no definite D call. The CDR3 contains 15 residues. CDR1 and CDR2 (germline): SGDLS, YYNGEE. V lost 0 bases, J lost 7 bases, and 13 bases lay in between. In DNA, the CDR3 is TGTGCCAGCAGCGTAGTACCCACCCCGGACGGGGAGCTGTTTTTT. Translation: CASSVVPTPDGELFF.

Many counts were recorded for this clonotype. The chain uses TRBV6-2 or TRBV6-3 and TRBJ1-5; no reliable D call. V lost 4 bases to trimming and J lost 6 bases, with 7 bases between them. CDR1 and CDR2 (germline): MNHEY, SVGEGT. The length of the CDR3 is 12 residues. The CDR3 loop is CASSWVGQPQHF. CDR3 nucleotides: TGTGCCAGCAGTTGGGTTGGTCAGCCCCAGCATTTT.

This clonotype was counted many times. This chain uses TRBV10-3 with TRBJ2-5; the D gene is possibly TRBD1 (7 bases). CDR1 ENHRY and CDR2 SYGVKD come from the germline V gene. This CDR3 spans 15 amino acids. Trimming pared 4 bases from V and 1 base from J, leaving 13 bases between. The CDR3 loop reads CAISGNQGGQETQYF. CDR3 DNA sequence: TGTGCCATCAGTGGAAATCAGGGGGGCCAAGAGACCCAGTACTTC.

This clonotype showed up many times. The chain combines TRBV28 with TRBJ2-7; D gene unclear. CDR3 length equals 12 residues. Trimming took off 6 bases at V and 2 bases at J, with 8 bases between the two ends. Germline V gene data show CDR1 as MDHEN and CDR2 as SYDVKM. CDR3 in DNA: TGTGCCAGCAGGGGGTTAACCTACGAGCAGTACTTC. Amino acid sequence: CASRGLTYEQYF.

This clonotype was observed many times. The chain recombines TRBV30 with TRBJ2-7; the D gene is possibly TRBD2 (5 bases). Germline V gene data show CDR1 as GTSNPN and CDR2 as SVGIG (reference sequence). V was pared by 8 bases and J by 2 bases, with 13 bases between. This CDR3 contains 12 residues. Here the CDR3 DNA reads TGTGCCCTTGAACCGGGAACCTACGAGCAGTACTTC. This gives the protein CALEPGTYEQYF. Combining the CDR3 with reference TRBV30 and TRBJ2-7 gives the whole variable domain SQTIHQWPATLVQPVGSPLSLECTVEGTSNPNLYWYRQAAGRGLQLLFYSVGIGQISSEVPQNLSASRPQDRQFILSSKKLLLSDSGFYLCALEPGTYEQYFGPGTRLTVT.

This clonotype was seen repeatedly, ten times or more. V usage is TRBV28 and J usage is TRBJ1-1; no firm D call. The CDR3 is 12 residues long. The V end was cut by 11 bases, the J end by 5 bases, with 15 bases between. Germline V CDR1 and CDR2: MDHEN, SYDVKM. CDR3 region: CASNGVGTEAFF. Written as DNA, the CDR3 is TGTGCCTCTAATGGGGTTGGAACTGAAGCTTTCTTT.

Points on this clonotype: A much bigger clone sits one base away, suggesting this may be a read error. The J gene is TRBJ2-7, the V gene TRBV10-2; no clear D. Germline V gives CDR1 WSHSY, CDR2 SAAADI. The ends were cut back, 10 bases at V and 5 bases at J, with 21 bases in the middle. The CDR3 spans 14 residues. CDR3 nucleotide sequence: TGCGCCAACAGCCCCGCCCAGGACGGCCACGAGCAGTACTTC. This gives the protein CANSPAQDGHEQYF.

This chain connects TRBV6-2 or TRBV6-3 to TRBJ2-7; the match to TRBD2 covers 10 bases. Germline CDR1 reads MNHEY; CDR2 reads SVGEGT. The CDR3 covers 14 residues. V was pared by 6 bases and J by 3 bases, with 5 bases of the junction left unmatched. The CDR3 bases are TGTGCCAGCAGCAATAGCGGGAGGAACTACGAGCAGTACTTC. It yields the protein CASSNSGRNYEQYF.

This clonotype was counted many times. The chain uses TRBV12-3 or TRBV12-4 and TRBJ2-3, with D uncertain. The V gene lost 2 bases and the J gene lost 0 bases, with 12 bases spanning the gap. The CDR3 length is 16 residues. DNA of the CDR3: TGTGCCAGCAGTTTACCCGGCCACGGGAGCACAGATACGCAGTATTTT. As protein: CASSLPGHGSTDTQYF.

This clonotype was seen many times. This chain uses TRBV7-2 with TRBJ2-3, with a tentative D call TRBD2 (5 bases). Germline CDR1 is SGHTA and CDR2 is FQGNSA. Trimming took 0 bases from V and 1 from J, leaving 11 bases between them. This CDR3 has 16 amino acids. CDR3 protein: CASSLAFSAGTDTQYF. DNA of the CDR3: TGTGCCAGCAGCTTAGCTTTTTCAGCGGGCACAGATACGCAGTATTTT.

This clonotype occurred a few times. The rearrangement links TRBV19 to TRBJ2-2; the match to TRBD1 covers 12 bases. Unmatched junction bases numbered 7, after V lost 4 bases and J lost 1 base. The germline gives CDR1 LNHDA, CDR2 SQIVND (reference sequence). The CDR3 length is 18 residues. This CDR3 is CASSTRGQGAMNTGELFF. CDR3 sequence (DNA): TGTGCCAGTAGTACCCGGGGACAGGGGGCAATGAACACCGGGGAGCTGTTTTTT.

The rearrangement joins TRBV28 to TRBJ1-4, with a weak D call TRBD1 (6 bases). This CDR3 region has 13 residues. In germline, CDR1 is MDHEN, CDR2 SYDVKM. Trimming took 7 bases from V and 4 from J, leaving 10 bases between them. CDR3 amino acids: CASKDRNNEKLFF. The CDR3 bases are TGTGCCAGCAAGGACAGAAATAATGAAAAACTGTTTTTT.

This clonotype was counted only a few times. The chain couples TRBV19 to TRBJ1-5, with 8 nucleotides matching TRBD1. The length of the CDR3 is 16 residues. After removal of 3 bases from V and 6 bases from J, the junction contained 10 bases not matched to a gene. Germline CDR1 reads LNHDA; CDR2 reads SQIVND (reference sequence). The CDR3: CASSIPGAQGGQPQHF. The CDR3 DNA reads as TGTGCCAGTAGTATTCCTGGGGCACAGGGGGGTCAGCCCCAGCATTTT.